This T cell receptor (beta chain) stems from a study of OX40 agonist ivuxolimab in advanced cancers. CDR1 is MNHEY and CDR2 is SVGAGI in the germline V gene. V was cut by 6 bases and J by 5 bases, with 11 bases left in between. There are 13 residues in the CDR3. Repertoires were generated with immunoSEQ multiplex PCR, while TCRdb's copy carries only in-frame clones and drops some. The data show 75,000 to 95,000 clones, more than 70% seen once. In the case of this clone: What it binds is unknown. Other DNA sequences in the sample encode the same CDR3.

Overall study findings and caveats: CD8+ T cells (on average) carried more expanded clones than CD4+ T cells.

V gene TRBV6-5 combines with J gene TRBJ2-1; D is perhaps TRBD1 or TRBD2 (5 bases each). The specimen comprised CD4+ or CD8+ T cells sorted from blood, sampled in a trial of the OX40 agonist ivuxolimab. The TCR was taken from an adult with an advanced solid tumor such as melanoma, head and neck, liver or kidney cancer. The CDR3 coding sequence is TGTGCCAGCAGGAGGGGTAGCAACAATGAGCAGTTCTTC. Its translation is CASRRGSNNEQFF.